What follows describes a single T cell receptor beta chain. In germline, CDR1 is LGHDT, CDR2 YNNKEL (reference sequence). V was trimmed by 1 base and J by 11 bases, leaving 17 bases between them. CDR3 length equals 14 residues. The protocol was immunoSEQ multiplex PCR, while the TCRdb copy is restricted to in-frame clones and leaves out a portion. The sample holds 43,000 or so clones, 90% seen once. This specimen belongs to a study of T cell responses to AZD1222 COVID-19 vaccine. The TCR was taken from an adult who received the AZD1222 COVID-19 vaccine. The chain combines TRBV3-1 (or the pseudogene TRBV3-2) with TRBJ1-1; weak D call: TRBD1 (5 bases). This sample comprised peripheral blood, obtained 28 days after the second AZD1222 dose. The CDR3 region is CASSQGQGQGGAFF. The CDR3, as DNA: TGTGCCAGCAGCCAAGGGCAGGGCCAAGGTGGGGCTTTCTTT.